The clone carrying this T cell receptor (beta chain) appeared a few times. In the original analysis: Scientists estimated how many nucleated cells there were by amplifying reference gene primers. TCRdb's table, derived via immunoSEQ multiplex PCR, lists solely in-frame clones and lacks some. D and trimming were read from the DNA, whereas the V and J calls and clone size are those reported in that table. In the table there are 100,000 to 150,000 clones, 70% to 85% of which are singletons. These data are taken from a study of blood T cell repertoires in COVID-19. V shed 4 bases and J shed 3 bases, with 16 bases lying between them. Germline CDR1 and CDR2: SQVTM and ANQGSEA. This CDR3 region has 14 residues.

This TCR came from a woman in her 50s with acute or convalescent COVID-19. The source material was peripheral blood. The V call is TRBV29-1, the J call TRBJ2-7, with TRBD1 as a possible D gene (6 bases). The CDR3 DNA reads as TGCAGCGTTGCAGGGGACACATCTCACTACGAGCAGTACTTC. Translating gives CSVAGDTSHYEQYF.